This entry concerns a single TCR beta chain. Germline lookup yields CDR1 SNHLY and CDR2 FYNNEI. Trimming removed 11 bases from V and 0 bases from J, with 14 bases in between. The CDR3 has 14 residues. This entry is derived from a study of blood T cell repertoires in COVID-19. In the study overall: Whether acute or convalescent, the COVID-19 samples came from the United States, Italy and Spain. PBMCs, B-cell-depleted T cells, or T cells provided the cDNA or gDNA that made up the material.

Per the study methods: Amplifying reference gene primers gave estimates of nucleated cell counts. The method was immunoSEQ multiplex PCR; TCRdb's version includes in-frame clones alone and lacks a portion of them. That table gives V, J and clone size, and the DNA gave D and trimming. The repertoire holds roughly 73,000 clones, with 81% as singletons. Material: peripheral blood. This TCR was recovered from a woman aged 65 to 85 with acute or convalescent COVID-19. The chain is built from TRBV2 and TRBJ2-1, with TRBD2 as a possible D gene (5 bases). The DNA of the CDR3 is TGTGCCCGCCAGAGGGCGGTCTCCTACAATGAGCAGTTCTTC. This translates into CARQRAVSYNEQFF.